This paragraph reports one TCR beta chain. The sample is drawn from a study of shared clonotypes between healthy human individuals. Naive CD8 cells comprised CD45RO-negative, CCR7-positively selected cells, excluding terminally differentiated effector memory CD45RA+ cells. Profiling relied on immunoSEQ multiplex PCR, and the TCRdb table lists in-frame clones only, not all of them. The sample carries approximately 2,000,000 clones, 85% to 95% recorded once. The TCR originated in a man younger than 35 in good health. Some clones in this sample may be carry-over from other donors' samples. Input material: naive CD8+ T cells from PBMCs.

CDR3 sequence reads: CASRSQGANMNTEAFF. CDR3 nucleotide sequence: TGTGCCAGCAGATCACAGGGGGCCAACATGAACACTGAAGCTTTCTTT. The chain has TRBV2 and TRBJ1-1; TRBD1 aligns across 9 bases. The ends lost 6 bases at V and 0 bases at J; junction bases unmatched: 8. CDR3 length: 16 residues. The germline V gene encodes CDR1 SNHLY and CDR2 FYNNEI.